These 17 T cell receptor beta chains originate from one sample sequenced in a study of T cell repertoires in cytomegalovirus infection. These receptors have no known antigen. Each CDR3 protein gets one entry after TCRdb re-called the reads with MiXCR. The sample records approximately 470,000 distinct CDR3 sequences, roughly 42% being singletons. Sample: cultured PBMCs, taken from culture after CMV antigen stimulation. The receptors were sampled from a human donor in good health (CMV status not recorded). Some clones in this sample may be carry-over from other donors' samples.

Only a few counts were recorded for this clonotype. CDR3 bases: TGTGCCAGCAGAACGGGACTAGCGGGTCGAGAGACCCAGTACTTC. Residues: CASRTGLAGRETQYF. This chain uses TRBV12-3 or TRBV12-4 with TRBJ2-5; 12 bases are a match to TRBD2. The CDR3 has 15 amino acids. V lost 6 bases, J lost 4 bases, and 6 bases stayed unmatched.

The chain uses TRBV19 and TRBJ2-1; D call uncertain. Germline CDR1 is LNHDA and CDR2 is SQIVND (reference sequence). This CDR3 is 11 amino acids long. Trimming took 1 base from V and 6 from J, leaving 1 base between them. The CDR3 DNA sequence: TGTGCCAGTAGTATAGGCAATGAGCAGTTCTTC. Translating gives CASSIGNEQFF. The full variable domain, rest sourced from reference TRBV19 and TRBJ2-1, is DGGITQSPKYLFRKEGQNVTLSCEQNLNHDAMYWYRQDPGQGLRLIYYSQIVNDFQKGDIAEGYSVSREKKESFPLTVTSAQKNPTAFYLCASSIGNEQFFGPGTRLTVL.

The chain combines TRBV11-2 with TRBJ2-1; D gene ambiguous. The CDR3 has 14 amino acids. Per the germline V gene, CDR1 is SGHAT and CDR2 is FQNNGV. Trimming left V 5 bases short and J 5 bases short, with 13 bases between. The CDR3 sequence is CASSLSRTHNEQFF. As DNA, the CDR3 is TGTGCCAGCAGCCTCAGCAGGACCCACAATGAGCAGTTCTTC.

This clonotype showed up just a few times. The CDR3 DNA reads TGTGCCAGCAGCTTAGGAAAGGATAGGGGTCGGCAGTACTTC. Its protein is CASSLGKDRGRQYF. This chain joins TRBV7-2 and TRBJ2-7; tentative D call: TRBD1 (5 bases). CDR1 is SGHTA and CDR2 is FQGNSA in the germline V gene. Trimming shortened V by 1 base and J by 9 bases, and 16 bases separated the two germline ends. CDR3 size: 14 residues.

The table lists this clonotype with a count of one. A much larger clone lies one base from this, so it may be a read error. The V and J genes are TRBV27 and TRBJ1-5; D gene ambiguous. Germline lookup yields CDR1 MNHEY and CDR2 SMNVEV (reference sequence). The CDR3 totals 13 residues. Trimming removed 5 bases from V and 0 bases from J, with 5 bases in between. CDR3 sequence (DNA): TGTGCCAGCAGTAACGATAGCAATCAGCCCCAGCATTTT. It translates to CASSNDSNQPQHF.

The CDR3 region has the DNA TGTGCCAGTAGTATAGATCGGGGCAGGGTGGATCAGCCCCAGCATTTT. It encodes CASSIDRGRVDQPQHF. The rearrangement links TRBV19 to TRBJ1-5; D may be TRBD1 (5 bases). Germline CDR1 LNHDA, CDR2 SQIVND (reference sequence). This CDR3 contains 16 residues. The V gene lost 0 bases and the J gene lost 5 bases, with 14 bases spanning the gap.

This clonotype showed up just a few times. The CDR3 here is CASSLGGSSGDYEQYF. As DNA, the CDR3 is TGTGCCAGCAGCTTAGGTGGTAGTAGCGGGGACTACGAGCAGTACTTC. The chain is built from TRBV7-6 and TRBJ2-7, with TRBD2 matching 8 bases. The CDR3 runs 16 residues. Germline-derived CDR1 and CDR2 are SGHVS and FNYEAQ. The trim removed 1 base at V and 3 bases at J, leaving 8 bases unmatched. The variable domain in full, with the rest retrieved from reference TRBV7-6 and TRBJ2-7, is GAGVSQSPRYKVTKRGQDVALRCDPISGHVSLYWYRQALGQGPEFLTYFNYEAQQDKSGLPNDRFSAERPEGSISTLTIQRTEQRDSAMYRCASSLGGSSGDYEQYFGPGTRLTVT.

This sequence joins TRBV7-6 and TRBJ2-7; TRBD1 matches at 8 bases. This CDR3 contains 17 residues. Per the germline V gene, CDR1 is SGHVS and CDR2 is FNYEAQ. V trimming: 2 bases; J trimming: 4 bases; junction bases outside the gene matches: 13. In DNA, the CDR3 is TGTGCCAGCAGCTTAATCCGGGACAGGCCCCCCCCTTACGAGCAGTACTTC. Translating it yields CASSLIRDRPPPYEQYF.

This chain joins TRBV19 and TRBJ2-5; D assignment may be TRBD1 or TRBD2 (5 bases each). The CDR3 length is 13 residues. V lost 6 bases and J lost 5, with 13 bases in between. Germline V gene data show CDR1 as LNHDA and CDR2 as SQIVND (reference sequence). CDR3 DNA: TGTGCCAGTAGCCCAGCAGGGACCGAGACCCAGTACTTC. Its translation: CASSPAGTETQYF.

This clonotype was counted once. The chain uses TRBV4-1 and TRBJ2-3; no reliable D call. There are 14 residues in the CDR3. V was pared by 0 bases and J by 3 bases, with 7 bases between. Germline values: CDR1 MGHRA, CDR2 YSYEKL. The CDR3 reads CASSQEPTTDTQYF. DNA for the CDR3: TGCGCCAGCAGCCAAGAGCCGACAACAGATACGCAGTATTTT.

This clonotype was seen only a few times. The rearrangement uses TRBV7-2 and TRBJ2-3; no clear D. Germline CDR1 and CDR2: SGHTA and FQGNSA. Trimming took 3 bases from V and 5 from J, leaving 9 bases between them. This CDR3 spans 13 amino acids. CDR3 protein: CASSFSKGDTQYF. CDR3 nucleotide sequence: TGTGCCAGCAGCTTTAGCAAGGGAGATACGCAGTATTTT.

This clonotype was observed at least ten times. The chain joins TRBV7-2 to TRBJ1-2; TRBD1 agrees at 9 bases. V lost 5 bases and J lost 6; bases outside the gene matches: 10. Germline V gives CDR1 SGHTA, CDR2 FQGNSA. CDR3 size: 15 residues. The CDR3 DNA reads TGTGCCAGCAGCCCCATCTTCGGGACAGGGAATGGCTACACCTTC. This sequence encodes CASSPIFGTGNGYTF.

In its sample, this clonotype was seen many times. The gene calls are TRBV7-2 and TRBJ1-4; D might be TRBD1 (6 bases). CDR1 SGHTA and CDR2 FQGNSA come from the germline V gene. Trimming took 1 base from V and 3 from J, leaving 9 bases between them. This CDR3 is built from 15 residues. The CDR3 protein is CASSLEAGANEKLFF. CDR3 sequence (DNA): TGTGCCAGCAGCTTAGAGGCAGGGGCTAATGAAAAACTGTTTTTT.

Only a few counts were recorded for this clonotype. This chain uses TRBV19 with TRBJ1-5; D gene uncertain. The V and J ends lost 1 base and 0 bases respectively, with 4 bases between them. The CDR3 spans 14 residues. Germline V gives CDR1 LNHDA, CDR2 SQIVND (reference sequence). CDR3 nucleotides: TGTGCCAGTAGTATAGGGGATAGCAATCAGCCCCAGCATTTT. Translation gives CASSIGDSNQPQHF.

This clonotype was counted only a few times. The DNA for the CDR3 is TGTGCCAGCAGCCAAGATTGGGGAGGGCTGGAGACCCAGTACTTC. Protein product: CASSQDWGGLETQYF. This chain links TRBV3-1 with TRBJ2-5; 7 bases fit TRBD2. V dropped 0 bases and J dropped 5; count of bases not matched to a gene: 6. The CDR3 length is 15 residues. CDR1 LGHDT and CDR2 YNNKEL come from the germline V gene (reference sequence).

The rearrangement links TRBV12-3 or TRBV12-4 to TRBJ2-3, with D hard to call. Trimming left V 6 bases short and J 2 bases short, with 9 bases between. This CDR3 spans 13 amino acids. Written as DNA, the CDR3 is TGTGCCAGCAGACTCGGAGCCACAGATACGCAGTATTTT. It translates to CASRLGATDTQYF.

This sequence joins TRBV12-3 or TRBV12-4 and TRBJ1-2; D is unresolved. The V end lost 4 bases, the J end lost 6 bases, and 12 bases lay between the germline ends. The CDR3 is made up of 13 amino acids. The DNA of the CDR3 is TGTGCCAGCAGTTATGCGGGGAGTGATGGCTACACCTTC. Its translation: CASSYAGSDGYTF.